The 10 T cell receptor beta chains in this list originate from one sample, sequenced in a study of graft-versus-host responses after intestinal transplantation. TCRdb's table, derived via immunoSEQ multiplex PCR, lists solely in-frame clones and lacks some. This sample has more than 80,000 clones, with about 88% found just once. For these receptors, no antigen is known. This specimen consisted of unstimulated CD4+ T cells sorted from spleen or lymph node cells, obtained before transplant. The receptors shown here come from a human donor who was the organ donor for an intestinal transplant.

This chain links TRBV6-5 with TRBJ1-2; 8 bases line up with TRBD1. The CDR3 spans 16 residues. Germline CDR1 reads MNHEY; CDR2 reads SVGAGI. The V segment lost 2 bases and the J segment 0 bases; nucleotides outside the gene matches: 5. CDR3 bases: TGTGCCAGCAGTTACGGCAGGACAGGGACTAACTATGGCTACACCTTC. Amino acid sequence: CASSYGRTGTNYGYTF.

CDR3 sequence: CASSARALNTEAFF. CDR3 bases: TGTGCCAGCAGTGCGAGGGCCCTGAACACTGAAGCTTTCTTT. The chain uses TRBV2 and TRBJ1-1, with unresolved D. V was cut by 4 bases and J by 0 bases, with 9 bases left in between. The CDR3 runs to 14 residues. Germline assignment: CDR1 SNHLY and CDR2 FYNNEI.

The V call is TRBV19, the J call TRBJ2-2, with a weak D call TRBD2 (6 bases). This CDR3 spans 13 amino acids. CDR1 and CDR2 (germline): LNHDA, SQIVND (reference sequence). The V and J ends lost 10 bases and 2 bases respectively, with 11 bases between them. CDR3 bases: TGTGCCACCCGGGAGACCAACACCGGGGAGCTGTTTTTT. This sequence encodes CATRETNTGELFF.

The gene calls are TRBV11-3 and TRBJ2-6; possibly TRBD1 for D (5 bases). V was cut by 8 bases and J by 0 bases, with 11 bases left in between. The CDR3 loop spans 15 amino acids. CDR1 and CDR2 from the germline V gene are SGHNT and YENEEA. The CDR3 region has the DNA TGTGCCAGCTCGGCAGGGCCCTCTGGGGCCAACGTCCTGACTTTC. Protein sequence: CASSAGPSGANVLTF.

The CDR3 DNA reads as TGTGCCAGCAGCTTAGGACAGGGACGCAAGGATACGCAGTATTTT. This codes for CASSLGQGRKDTQYF. The chain links TRBV7-3 to TRBJ2-3; 8 nucleotides match TRBD1. V gave up 2 bases and J gave up 6 bases; unmatched junction bases: 7. The germline CDR1 and CDR2 sequences are SGHTA and FQGTGA. CDR3 length equals 15 residues. Filled out from reference TRBV7-3 and TRBJ2-3, the complete variable domain reads GAGVSQTPSNKVTEKGKYVELRCDPISGHTALYWYRQSLGQGPEFLIYFQGTGAADDSGLPNDRFFAVRPEGSVSTLKIQRTERGDSAVYLCASSLGQGRKDTQYFGPGTRLTVL.

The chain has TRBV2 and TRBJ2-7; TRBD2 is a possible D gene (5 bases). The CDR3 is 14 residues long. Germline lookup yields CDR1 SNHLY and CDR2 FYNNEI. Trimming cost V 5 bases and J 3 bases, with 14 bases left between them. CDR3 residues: CASSQTRVRYEQYF. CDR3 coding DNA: TGTGCCAGCAGTCAAACTAGGGTCCGCTACGAGCAGTACTTC.

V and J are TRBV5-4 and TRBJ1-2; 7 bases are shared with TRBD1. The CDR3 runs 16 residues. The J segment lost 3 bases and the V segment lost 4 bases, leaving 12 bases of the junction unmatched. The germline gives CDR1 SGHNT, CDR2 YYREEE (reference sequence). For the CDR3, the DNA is TGTGCCAGCAGCCTCGGACAGGAGTCGGTGCACTATGGCTACACCTTC. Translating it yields CASSLGQESVHYGYTF.

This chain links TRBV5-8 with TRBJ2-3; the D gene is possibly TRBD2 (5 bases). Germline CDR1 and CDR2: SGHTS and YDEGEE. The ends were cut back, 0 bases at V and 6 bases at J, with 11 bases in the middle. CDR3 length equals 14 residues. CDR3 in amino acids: CASSLGTPADTQYF. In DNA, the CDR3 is TGTGCCAGCAGCTTGGGGACTCCTGCTGATACGCAGTATTTT.

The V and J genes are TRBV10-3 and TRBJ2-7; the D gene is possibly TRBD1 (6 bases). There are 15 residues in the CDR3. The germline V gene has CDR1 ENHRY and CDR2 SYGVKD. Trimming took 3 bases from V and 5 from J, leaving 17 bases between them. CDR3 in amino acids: CAISERGIGENEQYF. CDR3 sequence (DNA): TGTGCCATCAGTGAAAGGGGGATTGGGGAAAACGAGCAGTACTTC.

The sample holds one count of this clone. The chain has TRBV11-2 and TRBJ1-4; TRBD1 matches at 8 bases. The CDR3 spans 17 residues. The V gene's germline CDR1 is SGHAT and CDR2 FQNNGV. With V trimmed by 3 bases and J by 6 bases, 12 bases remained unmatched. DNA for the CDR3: TGTGCCAGCAGCTTCCTTCCCCGCAGGGGGCTGGATGAAAAACTGTTTTTT. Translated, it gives CASSFLPRRGLDEKLFF.